This T cell receptor (beta chain) was sequenced during a study of cytomegalovirus exposure and HLA in healthy donors. Study-wide findings and caveats: The number of N-insertions in an Asian-associated ancestry cluster was reportedly below the approximately 700-donor mean in a later analysis.

About this clone itself: Its antigen is as yet unknown.

The PCR had 60 Vbeta and 13 Jbeta primers. Some clones are missing from TCRdb's copy, which holds only in-frame ones; the method was immunoSEQ multiplex PCR. The sample shows about 170,000 clones, roughly 83% of them seen only once. This sequence originates from a boy between 2 and 15 years old in good health and CMV-seronegative. The sequenced sample was PBMCs.

CDR3 sequence reads: CASSLRESGEQYF. DNA for the CDR3: TGTGCCAGCAGTTTAAGGGAGTCGGGTGAGCAGTACTTC. The chain employs TRBV27 and TRBJ2-7; D may be TRBD2 (5 bases). V shed 2 bases and J shed 7 bases, with 12 bases lying between them. Germline-derived CDR1 and CDR2 are MNHEY and SMNVEV (reference sequence). The CDR3 runs to 13 residues.